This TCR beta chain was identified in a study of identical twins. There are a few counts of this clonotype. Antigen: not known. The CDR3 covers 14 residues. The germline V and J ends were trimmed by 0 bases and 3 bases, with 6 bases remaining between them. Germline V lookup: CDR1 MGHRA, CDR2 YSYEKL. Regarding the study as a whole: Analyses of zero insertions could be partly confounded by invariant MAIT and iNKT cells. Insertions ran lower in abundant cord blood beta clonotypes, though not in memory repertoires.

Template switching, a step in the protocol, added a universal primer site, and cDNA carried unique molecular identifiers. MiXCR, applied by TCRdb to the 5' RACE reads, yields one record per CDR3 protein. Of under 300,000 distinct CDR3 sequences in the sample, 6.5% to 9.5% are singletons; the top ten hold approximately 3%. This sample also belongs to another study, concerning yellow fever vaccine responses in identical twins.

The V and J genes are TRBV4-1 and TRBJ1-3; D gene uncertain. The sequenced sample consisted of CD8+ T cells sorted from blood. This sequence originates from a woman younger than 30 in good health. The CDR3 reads CASSQDSVGNTIYF. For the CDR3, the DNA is TGCGCCAGCAGCCAAGATTCGGTTGGAAACACCATATATTTT.